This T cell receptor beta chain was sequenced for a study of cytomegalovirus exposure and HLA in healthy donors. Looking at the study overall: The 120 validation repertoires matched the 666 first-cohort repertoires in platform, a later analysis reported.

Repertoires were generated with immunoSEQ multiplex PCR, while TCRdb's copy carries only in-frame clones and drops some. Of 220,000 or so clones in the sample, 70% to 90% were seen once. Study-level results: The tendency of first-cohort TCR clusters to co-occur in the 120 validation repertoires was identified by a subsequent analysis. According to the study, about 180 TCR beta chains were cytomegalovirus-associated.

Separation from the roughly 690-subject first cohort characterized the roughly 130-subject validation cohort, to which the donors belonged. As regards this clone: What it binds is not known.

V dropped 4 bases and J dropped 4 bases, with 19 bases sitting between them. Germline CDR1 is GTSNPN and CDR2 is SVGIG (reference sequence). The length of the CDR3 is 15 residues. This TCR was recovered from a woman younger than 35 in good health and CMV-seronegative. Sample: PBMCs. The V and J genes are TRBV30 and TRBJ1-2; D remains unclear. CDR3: CAWNLPRQASYGYTF. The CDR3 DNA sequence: TGTGCCTGGAACCTCCCCCGGCAGGCGAGCTATGGCTACACCTTC.